These T cell receptor beta chains were read from a single sample in a study of human T cells and chemical hapten exposure. From the RACE reads, TCRdb called clonotypes with MiXCR, one entry per CDR3 protein. In the table there are 120,000 to 150,000 distinct CDR3 sequences, about 12% of which are singletons. Sequenced here: whole blood, sampled in connection with sensitization to the hapten diphenylcyclopropenone (DPC). These receptors came from a woman aged 45-65 years with alopecia areata. Some clones in this sample may be carry-over from other donors' samples. The CDR3 runs from the conserved cysteine through the conserved F or W. D genes are given only for firm matches. Clone sizes are given selectively: once, few, many, or a class where the clone is expanded.

V gene	CDR3 length	J gene	D gene	clone size	CDR3 protein	CDR3 DNA
TRBV6-6	11	TRBJ1-5	-	many	CASSPQRAQHF	TGTGCCAGCAGTCCACAGAGAGCCCAGCATTTT
TRBV19	15	TRBJ1-4	-	few	CASSIGRTTNEKLFF	TGTGCCAGTAGTATAGGACGCACAACTAATGAAAAACTGTTTTTT
TRBV4-2	16	TRBJ2-3	TRBD2	few	CASSQDAAGAGDTQYF	TGTGCCAGCAGCCAAGATGCAGCGGGGGCGGGGGATACGCAGTATTTT
TRBV28	12	TRBJ2-7	-	-	CASRTGSYEQYF	TGTGCCAGCCGGACCGGATCCTACGAGCAGTACTTC
TRBV5-4	16	TRBJ1-3	-	few	CASSLTGPISGNTIYF	TGTGCCAGCAGCTTGACAGGGCCGATCTCTGGAAACACCATATATTTT
TRBV28	12	TRBJ2-7	-	-	CASRSGIYEQYF	TGTGCCAGCAGATCCGGGATCTACGAGCAGTACTTC
TRBV28	15	TRBJ2-7	TRBD2	few	CASSSLAGVLQEQYF	TGTGCCAGCAGTTCGCTAGCGGGGGTCCTTCAGGAGCAGTACTTC
TRBV5-4	13	TRBJ1-5	-	many	CASSLWGDQPQHF	TGTGCCAGCAGCTTGTGGGGGGACCAGCCCCAGCATTTT
TRBV20-1	13	TRBJ2-3	-	few	CTPLHPSTDTQYF	TGCACCCCCTTACACCCAAGCACAGATACGCAGTATTTT
TRBV5-1	13	TRBJ1-1	-	many	CASSLVINTEAFF	TGCGCCAGCAGCTTGGTTATCAACACTGAAGCTTTCTTT
TRBV2	12	TRBJ2-7	TRBD2	-	CASSGTSGNKYF	TGTGCCAGCAGTGGGACTAGCGGGAATAAGTACTTC
TRBV2	13	TRBJ1-4	TRBD1	few	CASRQGAGEKLFF	TGTGCCAGCAGACAGGGGGCAGGTGAAAAACTGTTTTTT
TRBV9	15	TRBJ1-6	TRBD1	-	CASSVESGGSSPLHF	TGTGCCAGCAGCGTAGAGTCAGGGGGAAGTTCACCCCTCCACTTT
TRBV6-5	14	TRBJ2-5	-	-	CASSYSSRGETQYF	TGTGCCAGCAGTTACTCGAGCCGAGGGGAGACCCAGTACTTC
TRBV6-2/TRBV6-3	17	TRBJ2-7	TRBD2	many	CASRPGTSGRSVYEQYF	TGTGCCAGCAGGCCCGGGACTAGCGGGAGGTCAGTCTACGAGCAGTACTTC
TRBV20-1	15	TRBJ2-5	TRBD2	few	CSATRPLAGQETQYF	TGCAGTGCCACCCGACCCTTAGCGGGACAAGAGACCCAGTACTTC
TRBV7-9	15	TRBJ2-1	TRBD1	-	CASSSAPGGYNEQFF	TGTGCCAGCAGCTCCGCCCCAGGGGGCTACAATGAGCAGTTCTTC
TRBV11-2	17	TRBJ2-3	TRBD2	few	CASSLDLAGGNTDTQYF	TGTGCCAGCAGCTTAGACCTAGCGGGAGGGAACACAGATACGCAGTATTTT
TRBV20-1	14	TRBJ2-5	TRBD2	-	CSARAPSGQETQYF	TGCAGTGCTAGGGCTCCTAGCGGGCAAGAGACCCAGTACTTC
TRBV7-2	15	TRBJ2-7	-	few	CASSFGGRQKQGQYF	TGTGCCAGCAGCTTTGGTGGGCGCCAGAAACAGGGGCAGTACTTC
TRBV3-1	16	TRBJ2-2	-	few	CASSHLGSGYTGELFF	TGTGCCAGCAGCCATCTTGGGAGCGGATACACCGGGGAGCTGTTTTTT
TRBV10-3	12	TRBJ2-3	-	-	CAIRGGGDTQYF	TGTGCCATCAGGGGCGGCGGGGATACGCAGTATTTT
TRBV12-3/TRBV12-4	14	TRBJ1-5	-	few	CASRPQGSNQPQHF	TGTGCCAGCAGGCCCCAGGGTAGCAATCAGCCCCAGCATTTT
TRBV12-3/TRBV12-4	17	TRBJ2-7	TRBD1	few	CASSRTDRVDSGREQYF	TGTGCCAGCAGTCGCACTGACAGGGTTGATTCGGGAAGGGAGCAGTACTTC
TRBV7-3	17	TRBJ1-4	TRBD1	few	CASSRTGGAAANEKLFF	TGTGCCAGCAGCCGGACAGGGGGCGCGGCGGCTAATGAAAAACTGTTTTTT
TRBV3-1	15	TRBJ2-7	-	few	CASSHVGGSSYEQYF	TGTGCCAGCAGCCACGTAGGAGGGAGCTCCTACGAGCAGTACTTC
TRBV20-1	11	TRBJ2-5	-	few	CSARGKETQYF	TGCAGTGCTCGGGGCAAAGAGACCCAGTACTTC
TRBV28	15	TRBJ1-3	-	few	CASSAAGLGGNTIYF	TGTGCCAGCAGCGCGGCGGGCCTGGGGGGAAACACCATATATTTT
TRBV6-5	13	TRBJ2-7	-	-	CASVGTLSYEQYF	TGTGCCAGCGTGGGGACGCTATCCTACGAGCAGTACTTC
TRBV6-5	13	TRBJ2-3	TRBD2	few	CASRRDYPDTQYF	TGTGCCAGCAGGCGGGACTACCCAGATACGCAGTATTTT
TRBV20-1	15	TRBJ2-7	TRBD2	-	CREGAGTPLSYEQYF	TGCAGGGAAGGAGCGGGAACACCCCTATCCTACGAGCAGTACTTC
TRBV7-2	15	TRBJ2-1	TRBD1	-	CASSPVRDSYNEQFF	TGTGCCAGCTCACCCGTCCGGGACAGTTACAATGAGCAGTTCTTC
TRBV6-2/TRBV6-3	15	TRBJ2-1	TRBD2	few	CASSLTSGRAYSPFF	TGTGCCAGCAGTTTGACTAGCGGGAGGGCTTACTCCCCGTTCTTC
TRBV4-1	14	TRBJ1-1	TRBD1	-	CASRRDRRDTEAFF	TGCGCCAGCCGGCGGGACAGGAGGGACACTGAAGCTTTCTTT
TRBV7-7	13	TRBJ2-5	-	few	CASSLVHQETQYF	TGTGCTAGCAGCTTAGTCCACCAAGAGACCCAGTACTTC
TRBV6-2/TRBV6-3	13	TRBJ2-1	-	-	CASSLRGGNEQFF	TGTGCCAGCTCGCTCCGTGGTGGAAATGAGCAGTTCTTC
TRBV7-9	15	TRBJ1-3	TRBD1	many	CASSLQGGAENTIYF	TGTGCCAGCAGCTTACAAGGGGGCGCAGAAAACACCATATATTTT
TRBV24-1	13	TRBJ2-1	-	-	CPRTTLSYNEQFF	TGTCCTCGAACAACCCTCTCCTACAATGAGCAGTTCTTC
TRBV5-4	16	TRBJ2-3	-	-	CASSLAPPSNPDTQYF	TGTGCCAGCAGCTTGGCCCCCCCTAGCAACCCAGATACGCAGTATTTT
TRBV24-1	14	TRBJ2-1	-	-	CATSDGASYNEQFF	TGTGCCACCAGTGATGGGGCCTCCTACAATGAGCAGTTCTTC
TRBV5-4	14	TRBJ1-6	-	many	CASSLESFNSPLHF	TGTGCCAGCAGCTTGGAGTCCTTCAATTCACCCCTCCACTTT
TRBV11-1	15	TRBJ2-5	TRBD1	few	CASSSTARQGETQYF	TGTGCCAGCAGCTCGACAGCCCGACAGGGTGAGACCCAGTACTTC
TRBV3-1	16	TRBJ2-1	TRBD2	few	CASSQVGLARGNEQFF	TGTGCCAGCAGCCAAGTGGGACTAGCGAGGGGCAATGAGCAGTTCTTC
TRBV19	17	TRBJ2-1	TRBD1	-	CASRSLGTDPLMDEQFF	TGTGCCAGTAGGTCCCTTGGGACAGACCCCCTAATGGATGAGCAGTTCTTC
TRBV20-1	15	TRBJ1-4	-	-	CSVTRGSATNEKLFF	TGCAGTGTAACTCGGGGCAGCGCAACTAATGAAAAACTGTTTTTT
TRBV2	12	TRBJ2-7	-	many	CASRRDSYEQYF	TGTGCCAGCAGGAGGGATTCCTACGAGCAGTACTTC
TRBV5-5	14	TRBJ1-6	-	-	CASSLLIADSPLHF	TGTGCCAGCAGCTTGTTGATTGCGGATTCACCCCTCCACTTT